Below, one T cell receptor beta chain is given with its context. The V gene end was trimmed by 1 base and the J gene end by 6 bases; junction bases not matched to a gene: 11. The germline CDR1 and CDR2 sequences are SGHRS and YFSETQ. This CDR3 has 17 residues. This entry belongs to a study of Ad26.COV2.S vaccination and SARS-CoV-2 variants. Sequencing used immunoSEQ multiplex PCR; TCRdb keeps in-frame clones, though not all of them. The profile shows about 680,000 clones, more than 80% of them singletons. Treatment reported: 15 to 20 received Ad26.COV2.S at low or high dose, single or two shots; roughly five received placebo; per-sample allocation not given. Sampling took place 63 days after the first vaccine or placebo injection.

The material sequenced was peripheral blood, taken in a trial of Ad26.COV2.S vaccine versus placebo. The chain links TRBV5-1 to TRBJ2-2; TRBD2 aligns across 8 bases. The clonotype was recovered from a person aged 18-65 years who received the Ad26.COV2.S COVID-19 vaccine or a placebo. CDR3 DNA: TGCGCCAGCAGCTTGTTTAGCGGGATTAGAGTCTCCGGGGAGCTGTTTTTT. Amino acid sequence: CASSLFSGIRVSGELFF.